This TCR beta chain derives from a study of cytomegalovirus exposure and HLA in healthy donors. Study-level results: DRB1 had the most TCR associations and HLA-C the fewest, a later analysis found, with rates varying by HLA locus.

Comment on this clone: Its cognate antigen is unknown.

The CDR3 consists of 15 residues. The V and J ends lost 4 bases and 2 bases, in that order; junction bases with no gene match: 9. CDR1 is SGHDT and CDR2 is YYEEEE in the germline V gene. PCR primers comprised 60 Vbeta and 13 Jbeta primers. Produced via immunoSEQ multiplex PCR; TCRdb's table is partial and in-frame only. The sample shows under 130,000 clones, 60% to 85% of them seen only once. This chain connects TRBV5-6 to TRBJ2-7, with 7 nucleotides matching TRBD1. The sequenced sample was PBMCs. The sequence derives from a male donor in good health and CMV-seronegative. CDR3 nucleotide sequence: TGTGCCAGCAGCAGATACGGGACAGCTCCCTACGAGCAGTACTTC. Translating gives CASSRYGTAPYEQYF.